The rows below give T cell receptor beta chains drawn from one sample of a study of blood T cells in healthy people across ages. TCRdb reprocessed the 5' RACE reads via MiXCR and lists one record per CDR3 protein. The table lists 890,000 or so distinct CDR3 sequences, around 62% of them singletons. Input material: blood. The source is a young man in good health. Each CDR3 is given with its conserved first and last residue. A D gene is named only where the DNA matches it firmly. The size of a clone is reported for some rows only, either as once, few or many, or as a class for expanded clones.

>TRBV28|TRBJ1-2|TRBD1|once
TGTGCCAGCAGCCCCCGGGACAGCGCCCGGATGACGGTTGGCTACACCTTC
CASSPRDSARMTVGYTF
>TRBV7-2|TRBJ2-3|.|.
TGTGCCAGCAGCCCCATCCGCACAGATACGCAGTATTTT
CASSPIRTDTQYF
>TRBV28|TRBJ1-5|TRBD1|once
TGTGCCAGCAGTCCGACAGGGGCCAGCAATCAGCCCCAGCATTTT
CASSPTGASNQPQHF
>TRBV12-3/TRBV12-4|TRBJ2-1|.|.
TGTGCCAGCAGCCCGAACGGGGGAACCTACAATGAGCAGTTCTTC
CASSPNGGTYNEQFF
>TRBV25-1|TRBJ2-7|TRBD1|few
TGTGCCAGCAGTGAAGGGACTCTCGGGACAGGGGAAGAGCAGTACTTC
CASSEGTLGTGEEQYF
>TRBV5-1|TRBJ2-5|.|.
TGCGCCAGCAGCGGGGGACGGGAGCAAGAGACCCAGTACTTC
CASSGGREQETQYF
>TRBV9|TRBJ2-5|.|.
TGTGCCAGCAAGGCTGGGGTGGGTGAGACCCAGTACTTC
CASKAGVGETQYF
>TRBV6-6|TRBJ2-5|TRBD2|.
TGTGCCAGCAGTGCTGGGGACTATCCCGCCCGCGAGACCCAGTACTTC
CASSAGDYPARETQYF
>TRBV9|TRBJ2-7|.|few
TGTGCCAGCAGCGTTATGGAACTATCCTACGAGCAGTACTTC
CASSVMELSYEQYF
>TRBV5-1|TRBJ1-6|TRBD1|.
TGCGCCAGCAGCTCCAACAGGGGGGAATCACCCCTCCACTTT
CASSSNRGESPLHF
>TRBV20-1|TRBJ2-7|.|.
TGCAGTGTACCGGAGGACTGTTATTCCGACGAGCAGTACTTC
CSVPEDCYSDEQYF
>TRBV21-1|TRBJ2-3|.|.
TGTGCCAGCAGCGAAGAGGAGGGACTAGCGGTCACAGATACGCAGTATTTT
CASSEEEGLAVTDTQYF
>TRBV7-2|TRBJ2-1|.|.
TGTGCCAGCAGCTTAGCCGGCAGGGGCCCCTACAATGAGCAGTTCTTC
CASSLAGRGPYNEQFF
>TRBV4-2|TRBJ2-1|TRBD2|.
TGTGCCAGCAGTCGTCAACTACTAAAAGCGGGAGGCTCCTACAATGAGCAGTTCTTC
CASSRQLLKAGGSYNEQFF
>TRBV14|TRBJ2-1|TRBD2|.
TGTGCCAGCAGCCGTTCGGCGGGGGGGTACAATGAGCAGTTCTTC
CASSRSAGGYNEQFF
>TRBV29-1|TRBJ1-2|TRBD1|once
TGCAGCGTTTCGGGACAGGGGGCTGATAATGGCTACACCTTC
CSVSGQGADNGYTF
>TRBV4-1|TRBJ2-7|TRBD1|.
TGCGCCAGCAGCCGATCTACCGGGACAGGGGGCTACGAGCAGTACTTC
CASSRSTGTGGYEQYF
>TRBV11-3|TRBJ2-1|.|many
TGTGCCAGCAGCTTAGAACTCGGGCGTGACGGGAATGAGCAGTTCTTC
CASSLELGRDGNEQFF
>TRBV20-1|TRBJ2-1|.|.
TGCAGTGCTGCCCCCCCGGGCGACCCCTACAATGAGCAGTTCTTC
CSAAPPGDPYNEQFF